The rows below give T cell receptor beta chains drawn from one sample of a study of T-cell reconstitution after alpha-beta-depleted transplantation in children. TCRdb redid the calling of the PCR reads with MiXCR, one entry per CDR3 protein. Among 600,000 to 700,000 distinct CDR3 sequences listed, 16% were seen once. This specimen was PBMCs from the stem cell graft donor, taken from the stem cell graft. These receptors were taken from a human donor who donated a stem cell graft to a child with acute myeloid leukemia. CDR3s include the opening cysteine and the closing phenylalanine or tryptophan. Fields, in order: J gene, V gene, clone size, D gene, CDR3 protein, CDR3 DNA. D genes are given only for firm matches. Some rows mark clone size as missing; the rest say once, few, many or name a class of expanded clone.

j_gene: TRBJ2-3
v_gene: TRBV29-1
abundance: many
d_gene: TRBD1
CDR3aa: CSVVRQGYGTDTQYF
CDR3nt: TGCAGCGTTGTAAGACAGGGTTATGGCACAGATACGCAGTATTTT

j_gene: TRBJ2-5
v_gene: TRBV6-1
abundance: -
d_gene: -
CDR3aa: CASSLGPQRGETQYF
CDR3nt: TGTGCCAGCAGCCTAGGCCCCCAGAGAGGAGAGACCCAGTACTTC

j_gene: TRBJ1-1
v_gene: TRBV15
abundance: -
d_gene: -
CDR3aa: CATSRDQVGTQAFF
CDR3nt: TGTGCCACCAGCAGAGATCAAGTGGGAACTCAAGCTTTCTTT

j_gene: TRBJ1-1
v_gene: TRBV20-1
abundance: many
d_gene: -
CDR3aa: CSARGQGPEAFF
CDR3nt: TGCAGTGCTAGAGGGCAGGGACCTGAAGCTTTCTTT

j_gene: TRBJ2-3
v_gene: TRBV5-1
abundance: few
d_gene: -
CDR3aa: CASSAGAYTDTQYF
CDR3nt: TGCGCCAGCAGCGCCGGGGCATACACAGATACGCAGTATTTT

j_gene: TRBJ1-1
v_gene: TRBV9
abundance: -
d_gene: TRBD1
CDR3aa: CASSVGGTGAVTEAFF
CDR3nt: TGTGCCAGCAGCGTAGGTGGGACAGGGGCGGTCACTGAAGCTTTCTTT

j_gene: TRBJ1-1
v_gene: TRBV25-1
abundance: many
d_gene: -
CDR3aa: CASSEIGRDTEAFF
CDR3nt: TGTGCCAGCAGTGAAATAGGAAGGGACACTGAAGCTTTCTTT

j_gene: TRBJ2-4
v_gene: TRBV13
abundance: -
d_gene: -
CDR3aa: CASSLRVSAGDENIQYF
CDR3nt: TGTGCCAGCAGCTTACGGGTATCGGCAGGGGACGAAAACATTCAGTACTTC

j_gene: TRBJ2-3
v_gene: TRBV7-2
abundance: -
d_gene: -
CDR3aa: CASSFSGTYSTDTQYF
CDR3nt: TGTGCCAGCAGCTTCTCCGGGACATATAGCACAGATACGCAGTATTTT

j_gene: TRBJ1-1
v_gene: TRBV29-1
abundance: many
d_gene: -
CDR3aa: CSVDRRDTEAFF
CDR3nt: TGCAGCGTTGACAGGAGGGACACTGAAGCTTTCTTT

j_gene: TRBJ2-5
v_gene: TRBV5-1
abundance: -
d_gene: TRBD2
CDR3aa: CASSGAGTRKETQYF
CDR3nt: TGCGCCAGCAGCGGTGCCGGGACTAGGAAGGAGACCCAGTACTTC

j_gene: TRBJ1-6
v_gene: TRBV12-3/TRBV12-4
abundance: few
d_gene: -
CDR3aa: CASSLGGSHNSPLHF
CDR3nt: TGTGCCAGCAGTTTAGGGGGGTCCCATAATTCACCCCTCCACTTT

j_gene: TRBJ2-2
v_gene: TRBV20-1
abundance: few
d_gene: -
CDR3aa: CSALRPRTENTGELFF
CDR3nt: TGCAGTGCTCTCCGACCCCGGACAGAGAACACCGGGGAGCTGTTTTTT

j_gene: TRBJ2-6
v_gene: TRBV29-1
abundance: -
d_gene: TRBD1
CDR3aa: CSVEPGTGFGANVLTF
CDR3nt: TGCAGCGTTGAACCCGGGACAGGGTTCGGGGCCAACGTCCTGACTTTC

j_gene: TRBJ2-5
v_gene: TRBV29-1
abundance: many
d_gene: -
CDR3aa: CSVRFGETQYF
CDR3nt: TGCAGCGTACGTTTTGGGGAGACCCAGTACTTC

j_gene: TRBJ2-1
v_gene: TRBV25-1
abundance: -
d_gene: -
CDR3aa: CASTVMGNREQFF
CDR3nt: TGTGCCAGCACGGTAATGGGGAATCGTGAGCAGTTCTTC

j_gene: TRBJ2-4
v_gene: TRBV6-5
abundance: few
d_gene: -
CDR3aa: CASSSAPIAKNIQYF
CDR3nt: TGTGCCAGCAGTTCAGCCCCCATAGCCAAAAACATTCAGTACTTC

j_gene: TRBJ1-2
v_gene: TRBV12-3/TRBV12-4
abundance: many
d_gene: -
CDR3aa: CASSLGPAPSLGGYTF
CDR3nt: TGTGCCAGCAGTTTGGGCCCAGCGCCGTCCTTGGGAGGCTACACCTTC